Listed here are 29 T cell receptor beta chains from one sample, sequenced in a study of PD-1 blockade in classical Hodgkin lymphoma (dated by TCRdb to the early 2020s). Reading the label with the study, this specimen's time point is: cycle 2 day 1 (C2D1) of nivolumab. All trial patients had relapsed after autologous stem cell transplantation, with cohorts A, B and C differing in prior brentuximab vedotin exposure. Libraries came from the immunoSEQ multiplex PCR assay. TCRdb retrieved this table from immuneACCESS and kept in-frame rearrangements only. Not all clones are present; in checked studies, unresolved V genes account for under half, and no reason is known for the remainder. The sample table contains approximately 160,000 clones; only one count was recorded for under 85% of them. The top ten clones comprise roughly 8.4% of the sample. Sample: peripheral blood mononuclear cells (PBMCs), taken before the second cycle of nivolumab. The receptor set was obtained from a human donor with classical Hodgkin lymphoma.

The chain joins TRBV18 to TRBJ2-4; D unclear. CDR3 length: 16 residues. The V gene's germline CDR1 is KGHSH and CDR2 LQKENI. Trimming stripped 2 bases from V and 0 bases from J, with 11 bases between. The CDR3: CASSPVGTLAKNIQYF. In DNA form, the CDR3 reads TGTGCCAGCTCACCAGTGGGTACTTTAGCCAAAAACATTCAGTACTTC.

V is TRBV27 and J is TRBJ2-1; D might be TRBD2 (7 bases). The CDR3 totals 17 residues. CDR1 and CDR2 from the germline V gene are MNHEY and SMNVEV (reference sequence). Deletions cut 1 base from V and 1 base from J, with 14 bases between. CDR3 nucleotides: TGTGCCAGCAGTTTATTCTCGGGGGGCTTATCCTACAATGAGCAGTTCTTC. Its protein product is CASSLFSGGLSYNEQFF.

This clone is medium-sized within its sample. J is TRBJ1-2 and V is TRBV19; D might be TRBD1 (5 bases). V was trimmed by 2 bases and J by 3 bases, leaving 19 bases between them. CDR1 is LNHDA and CDR2 is SQIVND in the germline V gene (reference sequence). CDR3 length: 17 residues. CDR3 sequence reads: CASSIRHRSRGHYGYTF. The CDR3, as DNA: TGTGCCAGTAGTATACGGCATCGGTCCCGGGGCCACTATGGCTACACCTTC.

The chain employs TRBV7-9 and TRBJ2-7; D is possibly TRBD1 (5 bases). Germline assignment: CDR1 SEHNR and CDR2 FQNEAQ (reference sequence). This CDR3 has 15 residues. V was shortened by 3 bases and J by 3 bases, with 15 bases between the two germline ends. CDR3 residues: CASSFYRHTNYEQYF. CDR3 nucleotides: TGTGCCAGCAGCTTTTACAGGCACACCAACTACGAGCAGTACTTC.

This clone is a singleton in its sample. The chain carries TRBV7-2 and TRBJ2-2, with D possibly being TRBD1 (5 bases). The CDR3 runs 15 residues. Germline V gene data show CDR1 as SGHTA and CDR2 as FQGNSA. Trimming removed 5 bases at V and 0 bases at J, with 10 bases between. The CDR3 bases are TGTGCCAGCAGCACCCCAGGGACGAACACCGGGGAGCTGTTTTTT. This encodes CASSTPGTNTGELFF.

The gene calls are TRBV5-8 and TRBJ1-2; the D gene is possibly TRBD1 (5 bases). V was pared by 3 bases and J by 4 bases, with 25 bases between. CDR1 is SGHTS and CDR2 is YDEGEE in the germline V gene. The CDR3 extends over 18 amino acids. Written as DNA, the CDR3 is TGTGCCAGCAGCTCTCCTTGGGACGTCCAAGGGGACGGCTATGGCTACACCTTC. This translates into CASSSPWDVQGDGYGYTF.

The chain employs TRBV2 and TRBJ2-1; 8 bases fit TRBD1. The V gene's germline CDR1 is SNHLY and CDR2 FYNNEI. This CDR3 has 15 amino acids. V was clipped by 5 bases and J by 5 bases; unmatched bases: 8. CDR3 loop: CASSLDRELHNEQFF. The CDR3 nucleotides are TGTGCCAGCAGTTTGGACAGGGAACTACACAATGAGCAGTTCTTC.

This clone was counted between two and nine times. This chain links TRBV7-6 with TRBJ1-3; no clear D gene. Germline assignment: CDR1 SGHVS and CDR2 FNYEAQ. This CDR3 is 15 amino acids long. V was clipped by 5 bases and J by 4 bases, with 15 bases between them. The CDR3 region is CASSKGSFSGNTIYF. DNA of the CDR3: TGTGCCAGCAGCAAAGGGAGCTTTTCAGGAAACACCATATATTTT.

The V and J genes are TRBV28 and TRBJ2-7; TRBD2 matches at 13 bases. Trimming took 4 bases from V and 0 from J; bases not matched to a gene: 9. Germline values: CDR1 MDHEN, CDR2 SYDVKM. CDR3 length: 18 amino acids. CDR3 amino acids: CASSSPGLAGQSSYEQYF. The CDR3 bases are TGTGCCAGCAGTTCTCCGGGACTAGCGGGACAAAGCTCCTACGAGCAGTACTTC.

The gene calls are TRBV10-3 and TRBJ1-2; D gene uncertain. Trimming cost V 0 bases and J 7 bases, with 12 bases left between them. The CDR3 loop spans 14 amino acids. Germline values: CDR1 ENHRY, CDR2 SYGVKD. In DNA form, the CDR3 reads TGTGCCATCAGTGAGTCGGTTGGGAAGGTTGGCTACACCTTC. The encoded protein is CAISESVGKVGYTF.

The chain carries TRBV5-1 and TRBJ1-4; D perhaps matches TRBD1 (5 bases). The CDR3 is 14 residues long. Germline-derived CDR1 and CDR2 are SGHRS and YFSETQ. The V gene lost 4 bases and the J gene lost 7 bases, with 14 bases spanning the gap. This chain's CDR3 is CASSMTEGAEKLFF. Written as DNA, the CDR3 is TGCGCCAGCAGCATGACAGAGGGTGCTGAAAAACTGTTTTTT.

V and J are TRBV10-3 and TRBJ2-3; 7 bases match TRBD1. CDR3 length equals 18 residues. With 2 bases clipped from V and 2 bases from J, the junction kept 13 bases outside the gene matches. Germline V gene lookup returns CDR1 ENHRY and CDR2 SYGVKD. CDR3 protein: CAISETTGQLSITDTQYF. The DNA of the CDR3 is TGTGCCATCAGTGAGACTACGGGACAGCTATCGATCACAGATACGCAGTATTTT.

The chain is built from TRBV5-1 and TRBJ2-7, with D possibly matching TRBD1 (6 bases). Germline V gene sequence: CDR1 SGHRS, CDR2 YFSETQ. The CDR3 is made up of 12 amino acids. Trimming took 0 bases from V and 7 from J, leaving 8 bases between them. The CDR3 DNA reads as TGCGCCAGCAGCTTGGTAGGGGGTGAGCAGTACTTC. Translation gives CASSLVGGEQYF. Full variable domain (missing parts from reference TRBV5-1 and TRBJ2-7): KAGVTQTPRYLIKTRGQQVTLSCSPISGHRSVSWYQQTPGQGLQFLFEYFSETQRNKGNFPGRFSGRQFSNSRSEMNVSTLELGDSALYLCASSLVGGEQYFGPGTRLTVT.

This clone was recorded a few times. J is TRBJ2-2 and V is TRBV4-1; D is ambiguous. The CDR3 spans 13 residues. Germline CDR1 reads MGHRA; CDR2 reads YSYEKL. V lost 0 bases to trimming and J lost 6 bases, with 5 bases between them. CDR3 residues: CASSQEEAGELFF. CDR3 sequence (DNA): TGCGCCAGCAGCCAAGAAGAGGCCGGGGAGCTGTTTTTT.

The table lists this clone with a count of one. The chain carries TRBV19 and TRBJ1-1; D not resolved. The CDR3 totals 14 residues. Germline V gene sequence: CDR1 LNHDA, CDR2 SQIVND (reference sequence). With 3 bases removed from V and 2 bases from J, the gap between germline ends came to 10 bases. The CDR3 protein is CASSMSWGNTEAFF. The CDR3 nucleotides are TGTGCCAGTAGTATGTCCTGGGGTAACACTGAAGCTTTCTTT.

In DNA, the CDR3 is TGCGCCAGCAGCACGCAAGGTTATGGCTACACCTTC. Encoded protein: CASSTQGYGYTF. This chain connects TRBV4-3 to TRBJ1-2; D call uncertain. CDR1 and CDR2 from the germline V gene are LGHNA and YSLEER. The V end was cut by 5 bases, the J end by 5 bases, with 9 bases between. This CDR3 is 12 amino acids long.

The rearrangement uses TRBV10-3 and TRBJ2-5; no clear D gene. V shed 5 bases and J shed 2 bases, with 6 bases lying between them. CDR3 length equals 12 residues. In germline, CDR1 is ENHRY, CDR2 SYGVKD. CDR3 sequence: CAISQGQETQYF. The CDR3 DNA reads as TGTGCCATCAGTCAAGGGCAAGAGACCCAGTACTTC.

The chain combines TRBV7-2 with TRBJ1-6, with D uncertain. The CDR3 contains 14 residues. The V gene's germline CDR1 is SGHTA and CDR2 FQGNSA. Between the trimmed V and J ends, which lost 4 bases and 8 bases, there was a span of 12 bases. The CDR3: CASSSGWVDSPLHF. CDR3 nucleotide sequence: TGTGCCAGCAGCTCTGGATGGGTGGATTCACCCCTCCACTTT.

The chain recombines TRBV7-9 with TRBJ1-1; D remains ambiguous. CDR1 and CDR2 (germline): SEHNR, FQNEAQ (reference sequence). Trimming shortened V by 5 bases and J by 1 base, and 11 bases separated the two germline ends. The CDR3 totals 14 residues. The CDR3 region has the DNA TGTGCCAGCAGCCCCACCAGAGGGAACACTGAAGCTTTCTTT. Protein sequence: CASSPTRGNTEAFF.

The chain combines TRBV27 with TRBJ2-5; TRBD2 matches at 7 bases. V was pared by 5 bases and J by 4 bases, with 13 bases of the junction left unmatched. Germline V gene data show CDR1 as MNHEY and CDR2 as SMNVEV (reference sequence). This CDR3 region has 16 residues. CDR3 nucleotides: TGTGCCAGCAGTAGTAGCGGGCCCTTCCCGGGAGAGACCCAGTACTTC. Residues: CASSSSGPFPGETQYF.

V and J are TRBV4-3 and TRBJ2-1, with D possibly TRBD1 on 5 matching bases. Germline CDR1 and CDR2: LGHNA and YSLEER. The CDR3 is made up of 16 amino acids. Trimming took 2 bases from V and 1 from J, leaving 12 bases between them. CDR3 sequence: CASSQHSGPSYNEQFF. In DNA form, the CDR3 reads TGCGCCAGCAGCCAACACTCAGGGCCTTCCTACAATGAGCAGTTCTTC.

The chain joins TRBV20-1 to TRBJ1-1; D uncertain. Per germline, CDR1 DFQATT and CDR2 SNEGSKA (reference sequence). V dropped 6 bases and J dropped 1 base, with 6 bases sitting between them. The CDR3 length is 11 residues. CDR3 region: CSAKENTEAFF. Written as DNA, the CDR3 is TGCAGTGCAAAGGAGAACACTGAAGCTTTCTTT.

The chain links TRBV5-4 to TRBJ2-7; 10 nucleotides agree with TRBD1. Losses at the gene ends were 0 bases for V and 4 bases for J; bases not matched to a gene: 1. The CDR3 is made up of 14 amino acids. In germline, CDR1 is SGHNT, CDR2 YYREEE (reference sequence). Here the CDR3 DNA reads TGTGCCAGCAGCTTGGGGACAGGGGGATACGAGCAGTACTTC. Its translation is CASSLGTGGYEQYF.

The chain recombines TRBV18 with TRBJ1-1; TRBD1 matches at 8 bases. Germline V gene data show CDR1 as KGHSH and CDR2 as LQKENI. The CDR3 runs 16 residues. V lost 4 bases and J lost 4; bases outside the gene matches: 11. In DNA form, the CDR3 reads TGTGCCAGCTCACACATCCATGGACAGGGTTCCACTGAAGCTTTCTTT. It codes for CASSHIHGQGSTEAFF.

This rearrangement joins TRBV18 to TRBJ1-5; D is unresolved. Germline assignment: CDR1 KGHSH and CDR2 LQKENI. The CDR3 sequence is 13 residues long. V lost 3 bases, J lost 7 bases, and 10 bases lay in between. The DNA of the CDR3 is TGTGCCAGCTCACCGGGGAGGTTCCAGCCCCAGCATTTT. Its translation: CASSPGRFQPQHF.

This clone was seen more than once but under ten times. The chain links TRBV2 to TRBJ1-5; the match to TRBD1 covers 7 bases. The length of the CDR3 is 13 residues. The V and J ends lost 6 bases and 4 bases, in that order; junction bases with no gene match: 3. Germline values: CDR1 SNHLY, CDR2 FYNNEI. The CDR3 bases are TGTGCCAGCAGGGGACAGCAAAATCAGCCCCAGCATTTT. Its protein product is CASRGQQNQPQHF.

The chain is built from TRBV6-5 and TRBJ2-3, with TRBD2 identical over 9 bases. The germline CDR1 and CDR2 sequences are MNHEY and SVGAGI. Unmatched junction bases numbered 12, after V lost 4 bases and J lost 7 bases. This CDR3 has 16 residues. CDR3 in amino acids: CASSSPGRGGRNTQYF. The CDR3, as DNA: TGTGCCAGCAGTTCGCCCGGGCGGGGGGGCAGGAATACGCAGTATTTT.

V usage is TRBV27 and J usage is TRBJ1-6; D uncertain. Germline V CDR1 and CDR2: MNHEY, SMNVEV (reference sequence). There are 15 residues in the CDR3. Trimming left V 4 bases short and J 10 bases short, with 17 bases between. CDR3 in DNA: TGTGCCAGCAGTTCCCTCTGGCTTGAGGGATCACCCCTCCACTTT. Amino acids: CASSSLWLEGSPLHF.

CDR3 in DNA: TGTGCCAGCAGCTTTAGGGGTGGAGCGGACATTCAGTACTTC. It encodes CASSFRGGADIQYF. This sequence joins TRBV7-3 and TRBJ2-4; D tentatively reads TRBD1 or TRBD2 (5 bases each). Germline V gives CDR1 SGHTA, CDR2 FQGTGA. The CDR3 contains 14 residues. Trimming stripped 3 bases from V and 8 bases from J, with 14 bases between. Full variable domain (remainder filled in from reference TRBV7-3 and TRBJ2-4): GAGVSQTPSNKVTEKGKYVELRCDPISGHTALYWYRQSLGQGPEFLIYFQGTGAADDSGLPNDRFFAVRPEGSVSTLKIQRTERGDSAVYLCASSFRGGADIQYFGAGTRLSVL.